Sequencing of this TCR beta chain was carried out in a study of CD8 T cells in Susac syndrome. In the case of this clonotype: Its antigen is currently unknown.

General study results and limits: Acknowledgment was made by the study that its TCR sequencing and HLA analysis involved a relatively small number of individuals.

The CDR3 totals 15 residues. Germline CDR1 and CDR2: DFQATT and SNEGSKA (reference sequence). Between the trimmed V and J ends, which lost 3 bases and 0 bases, there was a span of 12 bases. Healthy donors, matched for age and sex, constituted the control group. TEMRA cells were FACS-enriched, unlike CD8+ and CD4+ T cells, which were negatively isolated. Reverse transcription of about 0.5 to 1 ug RNA was carried out with random hexamers. The authors amplified TCR beta CDR3 across 54 Vbeta and 13 Jbeta using immunoSEQ multiplex PCR. TCRdb called the immunoSEQ multiplex PCR reads again in MiXCR, with one record for every CDR3 protein. This table holds some 150,000 distinct CDR3 sequences, 94% found once.

The rearrangement uses TRBV20-1 and TRBJ1-5, with D perhaps TRBD1 (5 bases). The TCR comes from a human donor in good health. Material: CD8+ T cells from PBMCs. CDR3 coding DNA: TGCAGTGCTAGTATGGCAGGGAATAGCAATCAGCCCCAGCATTTT. This sequence encodes CSASMAGNSNQPQHF.